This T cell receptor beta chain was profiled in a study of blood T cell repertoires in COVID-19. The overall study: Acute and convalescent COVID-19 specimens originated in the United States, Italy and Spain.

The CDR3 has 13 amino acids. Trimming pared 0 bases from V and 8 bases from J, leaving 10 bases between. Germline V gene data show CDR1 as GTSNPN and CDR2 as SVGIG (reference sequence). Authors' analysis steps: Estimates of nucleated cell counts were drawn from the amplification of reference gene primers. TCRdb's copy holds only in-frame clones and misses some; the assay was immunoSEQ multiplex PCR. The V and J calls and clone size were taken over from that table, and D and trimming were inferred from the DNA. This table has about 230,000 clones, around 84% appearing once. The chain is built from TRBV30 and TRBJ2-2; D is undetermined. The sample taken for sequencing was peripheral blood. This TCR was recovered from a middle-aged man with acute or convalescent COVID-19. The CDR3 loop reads CAWSVMARGELFF. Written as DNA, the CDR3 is TGTGCCTGGAGTGTGATGGCCAGGGGGGAGCTGTTTTTT.